This T cell receptor beta chain was found in a study of cytomegalovirus exposure and HLA in healthy donors (dated by TCRdb to about 2017). Describing the broader study: According to a later analysis, one platform produced both the roughly 130 validation repertoires and the roughly 660 repertoires of the first cohort. The study aimed to test whether signatures of past pathogen exposure could be identified by cataloging public T cell receptors. High-throughput TCR immunosequencing, statistical association of individual TCRs with disease status, and machine learning were combined to predict cytomegalovirus infection status. Besides the first cohort of 666 subjects, a separate validation cohort made up of 120 different subjects was used.

Receptors were amplified or captured by the immunoSEQ multiplex PCR assay. The authors' analysis ran thus. A statistical classification framework was built for diagnosing cytomegalovirus status from the catalog of TCR beta chain sequences. Sourced from immuneACCESS, this table was stored by TCRdb with only in-frame sequences that have V and J called. A share of the clones is absent; for the studies checked, an unresolved V gene accounts for under half, and the remainder has no known explanation. That table furnishes V, J and clone size, whereas the DNA furnished D and trimming. This sample comprises more than 140,000 clones, approximately 88% of them detected only once. Clones ranked in the top ten supply 2.5% to 4% of the sample. Notes on this clone: It lacks a known antigen. The sample holds no much larger clone one base away, and base qualities are not on file.

Separate from the roughly 650-subject first cohort, the validation cohort of some 130 subjects was the group to which the donors belonged. The paper as a whole reports these results and caveats: Cytomegalovirus status was reported to be diagnosed by the classifier with high specificity and sensitivity in both the original and validation cohorts. The study gave a list of some 150 TCR beta chains associated with cytomegalovirus. A later analysis found that TCRs clustered in the first cohort also tended to co-occur in the approximately 120 validation repertoires, with 94% of cluster scores above 0. A later analysis lacked HLA typing for the validation cohort, so it scored co-occurrence in that cohort across all 110 or so repertoires. A few of the identified cytomegalovirus-associated TCR beta chains were confirmed in vitro to be specific for cytomegalovirus antigens. Most TCR sequences were seen in very few donors, while some public TCRs were found in many individuals. The authors suggested that the approach could potentially be generalized to other disease states and immunological phenotypes.

Sequencing input: PBMCs. The sequence derives from a woman between 18 and 29 years old in good health and CMV-seropositive.

CDR3 reads: CSGGQGTYGYTF. The DNA sequence is given as TGCAGCGGAGGACAGGGGACCTATGGCTACACCTTC. The chain was built from TRBV29-1 and TRBJ1-2; TRBD1 agrees with 9 junctional bases. The junction shows trimming of 7 bases on V and 4 bases on J, and the gene matches do not reach 4 bases of it. The CDR3 holds 12 amino acids from the cysteine to the phenylalanine. Only CDR3 DNA is held: 36 bases, read in frame from base 1. CDR1 and CDR2, per the germline V gene, are SQVTM and ANQGSEA.